These T cell receptor beta chains were read from a single sample in a study of vaccination and CD4 T cells after COVID-19. TCRdb reprocessed the PCR reads with MiXCR, giving one entry per CDR3 protein. The sample includes about 21,000 distinct CDR3 sequences, roughly 29% of them seen just once. What these receptors recognize is not known. Sequenced: cultured CD4+ T cells from blood. These receptors all stem from a human donor with COVID-19. Both conserved end residues are part of each CDR3. D genes are given only for firm matches. The size of a clone is reported for some rows only, either as once, few or many, or as a class for expanded clones.

TGCGCCAGCAGCCAGGACCCTGGCGGGACTAACTATGGCTACACCTTC,CASSQDPGGTNYGYTF,few,.,TRBJ1-2,TRBV4-1
TGTGCCAGCAGTTTTAGCACCGAGACCCAGTACTTC,CASSFSTETQYF,few,.,TRBJ2-5,TRBV12-3/TRBV12-4
TGTGCCAGCAGCTTTAGGGGGGGAGGTAGAATGAACACTGAAGCTTTCTTT,CASSFRGGGRMNTEAFF,few,.,TRBJ1-1,TRBV7-8
TGTGCCAGCAGTGAATGGGGTGATAATTCACCCCTCCACTTT,CASSEWGDNSPLHF,few,.,TRBJ1-6,TRBV25-1
TGTGCCAGCAGCTTGCTCCGGGACGGAGATGAAAAACTGTTTTTT,CASSLLRDGDEKLFF,.,.,TRBJ1-4,TRBV5-6
TGTGCCAGCAGCTTAGAGAGGGGCGGTCGTAGGACCGGGGAGCTGTTTTTT,CASSLERGGRRTGELFF,few,.,TRBJ2-2,TRBV7-2
TGTGCCAGCAGCCAAACGACCACCCGGGAGACCCAGTACTTC,CASSQTTTRETQYF,.,.,TRBJ2-5,TRBV9
TGTGCCAGCAGCTTTACGGGGGGGCCATCCTACGAGCAGTACTTC,CASSFTGGPSYEQYF,few,TRBD2,TRBJ2-7,TRBV7-2
TGTGCCAGCAGCTTAGGGTTGACAGGGGCTAATGAAAAACTGTTTTTT,CASSLGLTGANEKLFF,.,TRBD1,TRBJ1-4,TRBV7-9
TGCGCCAGCAGCATTAGCGGGGGGTGGGCAGATACGCAGTATTTT,CASSISGGWADTQYF,few,TRBD2,TRBJ2-3,TRBV5-1
TGTGCTAGCAGCTTAGGGGACAATAACAATGAGCAGTTCTTC,CASSLGDNNNEQFF,.,.,TRBJ2-1,TRBV7-7
TGTGCCAGCACCAACAGGAACCCAAGCTCCTACGAGCAGTACTTC,CASTNRNPSSYEQYF,few,.,TRBJ2-7,TRBV6-1
TGTGCCAGCAGGATGACGGGCGGGGAAAAACTGTTTTTT,CASRMTGGEKLFF,.,.,TRBJ1-4,TRBV6-1
TGTGCCAGCAGGGTTGCCTACAATGAGCAGTTCTTC,CASRVAYNEQFF,few,.,TRBJ2-1,TRBV28
TGTGCCAGCAGCGCAACGACAGGGAGGCTAGGTAGCAATCAGCCCCAGCATTTT,CASSATTGRLGSNQPQHF,medium-sized,TRBD1,TRBJ1-5,TRBV7-9
TGTGCCAGCAGCTTAGGGCAAGGACTAGTAGAGACCCAGTACTTC,CASSLGQGLVETQYF,.,TRBD2,TRBJ2-5,TRBV11-3
TGTGCCAGCAGAAAACAGGGAGTTCCCACAGATACGCAGTATTTT,CASRKQGVPTDTQYF,few,.,TRBJ2-3,TRBV6-1
TGTGCCAGCAGCTTCACCGGGACAGGGTCCGAGCAGTACTTC,CASSFTGTGSEQYF,.,TRBD1,TRBJ2-7,TRBV7-9
TGTGCCAGCAGTCGAGAGGGGCTTGGAAACACCATATATTTT,CASSREGLGNTIYF,few,.,TRBJ1-3,TRBV27
TGTGCCAGTAGTCCAGACAGGAATAGCAATCAGCCCCAGCATTTT,CASSPDRNSNQPQHF,medium-sized,.,TRBJ1-5,TRBV19
TGTGCCAGCAGCCCGACAGCCCCGAACACCGGGGAGCTGTTTTTT,CASSPTAPNTGELFF,few,.,TRBJ2-2,TRBV7-3
TGTGCCAGCAGAGCCAGGAACCCTAATGAAAAACTGTTTTTT,CASRARNPNEKLFF,few,.,TRBJ1-4,TRBV27
TGTGCCAGCAGCTATACGGGGCAGGGTGGCGAGCAGTACTTC,CASSYTGQGGEQYF,.,.,TRBJ2-7,TRBV11-2
TGCAGTGCTAGCGGGGACACAGATACGCAGTATTTT,CSASGDTDTQYF,medium-sized,.,TRBJ2-3,TRBV20-1